This T cell receptor (beta chain) was observed in a study of neurological immune-mediated disorders. Losses at the gene ends were 6 bases for V and 9 bases for J; bases not matched to a gene: 6. Per germline, CDR1 MNHEY and CDR2 SVGAGI. The CDR3 covers 13 residues. Ten or more counts support this clonotype. TCRdb called the 5' RACE reads again in MiXCR, with one record for every CDR3 protein. This table holds tens of thousands of distinct CDR3 sequences, over 3.5% found once. Source material: CD4+ T cells from blood. The chain has TRBV6-5 and TRBJ2-3, with 10 positions matching TRBD2. The origin of this receptor is a woman in her 40s with multiple sclerosis. The chain's CDR3 is CASRNSGGPTQYF. The CDR3 region has the DNA TGTGCCAGCAGGAATAGCGGGGGGCCAACGCAGTATTTT.